This T cell receptor beta chain came from a study of cytomegalovirus exposure and HLA in healthy donors. Overall study results and limits: Earlier findings revealed that most TCR beta V segments proved productive either about 87% or about 30% of the time. Another analysis was done later, and it associated over 15,000 TCR beta sequences with HLA alleles at 0.05 false discovery rate.

This PCR relied on a set of 60 Vbeta primers and 13 Jbeta primers. Sequencing used immunoSEQ multiplex PCR; TCRdb keeps in-frame clones, though not all of them. The sample lists a few hundred thousand clones, around 90% seen once, with about 1.7% in the top ten. In regard to this clone: What it recognizes is unknown.

Germline V lookup: CDR1 SGHDN, CDR2 FVKESK. This CDR3 comprises 15 residues. Trimming shortened V by 0 bases and J by 0 bases, and 8 bases separated the two germline ends. Sampled while nominally healthy, donors likely had unrecorded immune exposures. The sequencing input was PBMCs. This clonotype originated in a girl aged 2 to 10 in good health and CMV-seronegative. The V call is TRBV14, the J call TRBJ1-1; unclear D gene. The CDR3 region has the DNA TGTGCCAGCAGCCAAGATCCTACGATGAACACTGAAGCTTTCTTT. Translation gives CASSQDPTMNTEAFF.